What follows are 7 T cell receptor beta chains derived from one specimen sequenced in a study of CD8 T cells in ankylosing spondylitis. TCRdb independently ran MiXCR on the 5' RACE reads; one entry per CDR3 protein. The sample has 450,000 or so distinct CDR3 sequences, 25% to 30% seen once. No cognate antigen is known for these TCRs. Broader study findings: Roughly eight highly homologous variants made up a TCR beta motif, and this motif appeared characteristic of ankylosing spondylitis blood.

The sample comprised blood, either unsorted or a sorted T cell fraction (not recorded which). The receptors were sampled from a male donor with ankylosing spondylitis.

The gene calls are TRBV14 and TRBJ2-3; tentatively, D is TRBD1 or TRBD2 (5 bases each). V lost 4 bases to trimming and J lost 4 bases, with 18 bases between them. This CDR3 has 16 amino acids. Germline V lookup: CDR1 SGHDN, CDR2 FVKESK. CDR3 coding DNA: TGTGCCAGCAGCCCCTTAGGGGAGCCCGTCTCAGATACGCAGTATTTT. Its translation: CASSPLGEPVSDTQYF.

The V call is TRBV27, the J call TRBJ1-2; D gene unclear. Trimming shortened V by 5 bases and J by 6 bases, and 13 bases separated the two germline ends. The CDR3 sequence is 13 residues long. CDR1 and CDR2 (germline): MNHEY, SMNVEV (reference sequence). This CDR3 is CASSPRTAHGYTF. The DNA of the CDR3 is TGTGCCAGCAGTCCTCGGACTGCCCATGGCTACACCTTC.

The chain joins TRBV7-8 to TRBJ1-6; D gene ambiguous. CDR1 is SGHVS and CDR2 is FQNEAQ in the germline V gene. The V gene lost 3 bases and the J gene lost 10 bases, with 7 bases spanning the gap. The CDR3 spans 12 residues. DNA of the CDR3: TGTGCCAGCAGCTTCCCGAGCTCACCCCTCCACTTT. Encoded protein: CASSFPSSPLHF.

This clonotype was picked up many times. J is TRBJ1-3 and V is TRBV7-9; D is uncertain. The CDR3 is made up of 14 amino acids. V was trimmed by 4 bases and J by 9 bases, leaving 16 bases between them. Germline CDR1 SEHNR, CDR2 FQNEAQ (reference sequence). The CDR3 coding sequence is TGTGCCAGCAGCTCCGGCGGATCTTGGCTCACCATATATTTT. The encoded protein is CASSSGGSWLTIYF.

This clonotype was observed a handful of times. The rearrangement joins TRBV2 to TRBJ2-7; D uncertain. Trimming left V 5 bases short and J 2 bases short, with 7 bases between. Germline CDR1 SNHLY, CDR2 FYNNEI. The CDR3 runs to 12 residues. The CDR3 DNA reads TGTGCCAGCAGTCTGGATACCTACGAGCAGTACTTC. Protein product: CASSLDTYEQYF.

The chain joins TRBV20-1 to TRBJ2-5, with D tentatively TRBD1 or TRBD2 (6 bases each). Germline values: CDR1 DFQATT, CDR2 SNEGSKA (reference sequence). This CDR3 has 12 residues. Trimming removed 2 bases at V and 5 bases at J, with 9 bases between. CDR3 nucleotide sequence: TGCAGTGCTAGAAGGGGGGTGGAGACCCAGTACTTC. It encodes CSARRGVETQYF.

This chain joins TRBV10-1 and TRBJ2-3; 10 nucleotides line up with TRBD2. Unmatched junction bases numbered 10, after V lost 6 bases and J lost 4 bases. CDR1 WNHNN and CDR2 SYGVQD come from the germline V gene (reference sequence). This CDR3 has 16 residues. The CDR3 DNA reads as TGCGCCAGCAGCGCCCTAGCGGGAGTAGGCCCAGATACGCAGTATTTT. This sequence encodes CASSALAGVGPDTQYF.